This T cell receptor beta chain is drawn from a study of T cell responses to AZD1222 COVID-19 vaccine (dated by TCRdb to about 2021). Background on the whole study: A total of more than 230 trial participants underwent TCR sequencing, of whom 200 to 220 had received two doses of AZD1222 and roughly 26 had received two doses of the MenACWY control vaccine. Enrollment into the trials was organized by age into subgroups of 18-55, 56-69 and 70-plus years, and those subgroups contained roughly 150, 30 and 60 TCR-sequenced participants, respectively. The research as a whole found: Reportedly, close to half of the unique spike-specific TCRs recognized epitopes lying outside the regions that are mutated in the B.1.351 and B.1.1.7 variants. The 56-69-year group was small, and its depth increase did not reach significance, likely because of low power. Participants were mostly white British and included more females than males, and it was suggested by the authors that clonal diversity may have been underestimated. Conclusions about previously exposed vaccinees are limited because only five or six AZD1222 recipients were SARS-CoV-2 seropositive at baseline. The whole spike protein was spanned by vaccine-associated CD4 TCRs, and dominant responses were seen in regions 160-218 and 743-854. Because no day 14 peak-response samples were available, the repertoires could be characterized only after the peak T cell response. After two AZD1222 doses, spike-specific TCR breadth and depth were significantly higher than at day 0 and than in MenACWY recipients.

Interpreted using the paper, the time point label stands for: about 28 days (+/-7) after the second vaccine dose. AZD1222 recipients whose second dose came at about 4 weeks and those whose second dose came at about 12 weeks were combined into one group, since spike-specific TCR depth and breadth did not differ between the two schedules. Vaccinee samples came from UK trials COV001 and COV002, including a single-blind randomized controlled phase 2/3 trial of AZD1222 (ChAdOx1 nCoV-19) in healthy adults. For TCRbeta chain sequencing, PBMC samples from trial participants were taken at day 0 and at day 28 after the second dose. The CDR3 regions of human TCRbeta chains were analyzed by immunosequencing. In the original analysis: Repertoire TCRs were checked for matches against a reference library of SARS-CoV-2-specific TCRs that had been generated using the MIRA antigen-specificity platform. Breadth was defined as the fraction of unique TCRs that were SARS-CoV-2-associated, and depth was defined as the fraction of total T cells that were SARS-CoV-2-associated. Using the MIRA data, each spike-specific TCR was assigned both to the spike region to which the TCR was reactive and to a CD4 or CD8 class. Log10-transformed breadth and depth values were compared by one-way ANOVA with Sidak's multiple comparisons tests. Here the immuneACCESS table is served through TCRdb, limited to in-frame sequences with V and J called. Missing clones are a known gap in these copies; in checked studies unresolved V genes cover under half, and the rest lacks a known reason. The V and J calls and the clone size are those of that table, but D and trimming were determined from the DNA. The sample table records about 200,000 clones; approximately 91% of these occur just once. The top ten constitute approximately 3.7% of the sample.

Details on this clone: Its antigen target is currently unknown. No much larger clone is present one base from it, and per-base qualities are unavailable.

The germline V gene (reference sequence) specifies LGHDT as CDR1 and YNNKEL as CDR2. Its CDR3 holds 16 amino acids, cysteine through phenylalanine. CDR3 DNA is the only sequence kept; it has 48 bases, read in frame from the first base. V lost 4 bases and J lost 6 bases, and the count of bases not matched to a germline gene is 12. This receptor was taken from an adult who received the AZD1222 COVID-19 vaccine. Specimen: peripheral blood, collected 28 days after the second AZD1222 dose. Here the chain combines TRBV3-1 (or the pseudogene TRBV3-2) and TRBJ2-1; 7 central bases correspond to TRBD2. The DNA reads TGTGCCAGCAGCCCCCCCAAAGTAGCGGGTCGCAATGAGCAGTTCTTC. Translated, this is CASSPPKVAGRNEQFF.